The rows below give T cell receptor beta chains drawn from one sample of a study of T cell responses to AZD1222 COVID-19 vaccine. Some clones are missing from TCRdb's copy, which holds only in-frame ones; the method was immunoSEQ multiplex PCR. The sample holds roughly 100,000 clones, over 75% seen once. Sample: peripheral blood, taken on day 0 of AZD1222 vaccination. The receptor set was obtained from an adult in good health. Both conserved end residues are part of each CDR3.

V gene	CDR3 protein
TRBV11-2	CASSFGGTGVSNTEAFF
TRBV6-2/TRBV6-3	CASSRYGGQRNQPQHF
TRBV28	CASSLKYRLAVPYEQYF
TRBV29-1	CSVEEGGSYEQYF
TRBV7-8	CASTEDREGGNTIYF
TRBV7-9	CASSLAYGEGNEQFF
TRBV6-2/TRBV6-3	CASSPTGDTQYF
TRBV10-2	CASSEWAEPQHF
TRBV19	CASRRTGGRPSPGNYGYTF
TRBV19	CASSIDGYEQYF
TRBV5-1	CASSLWGDGTEAFF
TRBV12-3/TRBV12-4	CASSLFVRQLFF
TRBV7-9	CASSLAQGSNEKLFF
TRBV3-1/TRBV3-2	CASSLQGGSNQPQHF
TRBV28	CASSRPAAGLAGGNEQFF
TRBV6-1	CASSDGLAGGGETQYF
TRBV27	CASSLLRQGAVEYGYTF